This T cell receptor (beta chain) emerged from a study of blood T cell repertoires in COVID-19. Clones were read by immunoSEQ multiplex PCR, and TCRdb kept only the in-frame ones, dropping some. The profile covers roughly 190,000 clones, with roughly 79% appearing a single time and more than 9.5% taken by the ten largest. V lost 3 bases, J lost 2 bases, and 16 bases lay in between. CDR3 length equals 15 residues. Germline CDR1 reads SQVTM; CDR2 reads ANQGSEA. The material sequenced was peripheral blood. The chain employs TRBV29-1 and TRBJ1-2; maybe TRBD1 (6 bases). The origin of this receptor is a middle-aged woman with COVID-19, enrolled during active disease. The CDR3 bases are TGCAGCGTTGACACCACAGGGTCTTTGAACTATGGCTACACCTTC. This codes for CSVDTTGSLNYGYTF.